The rows below give T cell receptor beta chains drawn from one sample of a study of human T cells and chemical hapten exposure. In TCRdb, the RACE reads were re-called with MiXCR into one record per CDR3 protein. The sample lists roughly 34,000 distinct CDR3 sequences, about 9.3% occurring once. The specimen comprised whole blood, sampled in connection with sensitization to the hapten diphenylcyclopropenone (DPC). The origin of the receptors is a man aged 45 to 65 with alopecia areata. Some clones in this sample may be carry-over from other donors' samples. CDR3s include the opening cysteine and the closing phenylalanine or tryptophan. The D gene is left open where the match is weak. Size is omitted from some rows. Given values are once, few, many or a class for expanded clones.

CDR3 length	V gene	J gene	D gene	clone size	CDR3 DNA	CDR3 protein
10	TRBV7-9	TRBJ2-1	-	few	TGTGCCAGCGGATCCAATGAGCAGTTCTTC	CASGSNEQFF
13	TRBV12-3/TRBV12-4	TRBJ1-6	-	many	TGTGCCAGCAGTTCCCGACAGGATTCACCCCTCCACTTT	CASSSRQDSPLHF
14	TRBV29-1	TRBJ2-7	TRBD2	many	TGCAGCGCCGAGGGGCCTAGCGGGAGCGACGAGCAGTACTTC	CSAEGPSGSDEQYF
17	TRBV5-1	TRBJ2-7	TRBD2	many	TGCGCCAGCAGCCCGCTCACCGCCGGACTAGCGGGAGGGGGGCAGTACTTC	CASSPLTAGLAGGGQYF
14	TRBV5-5	TRBJ2-3	-	-	TGTGCCAGCAGGCCGACAGACACCACAGATACGCAGTATTTT	CASRPTDTTDTQYF
15	TRBV7-3	TRBJ2-1	TRBD2	many	TGTGCCAGCAGCCAGACTAGCGGGAGGGTTGATGAGCAGTTCTTC	CASSQTSGRVDEQFF
15	TRBV6-2/TRBV6-3	TRBJ1-2	-	many	TGTGCCAGCAGTTACCCACTCGACACCTTCGGCGGCTACACCTTC	CASSYPLDTFGGYTF
16	TRBV28	TRBJ2-1	-	many	TGTGCCAGCAGTCCCACTCCTTCTGGGGGCTACAATGAGCAGTTCTTC	CASSPTPSGGYNEQFF
14	TRBV4-2	TRBJ1-2	TRBD1	many	TGTGCCAGCAGCCCCGGACAGGATACCTATGGCTACACCTTC	CASSPGQDTYGYTF
15	TRBV18	TRBJ2-7	-	-	TGTGCCAGCTCACCCTCCGGGCAGGTGATGGGGGAGCAGTACTTC	CASSPSGQVMGEQYF
15	TRBV5-6	TRBJ2-3	TRBD2	many	TGTGCCAGCAGCCCGGGACTAGCGGGAGGGGATACGCAGTATTTT	CASSPGLAGGDTQYF
15	TRBV6-4	TRBJ2-1	-	-	TGTGCCAGCAGTGAAGAGAATACTAGGTGGAATGAGCAGTTCTTC	CASSEENTRWNEQFF
17	TRBV5-1	TRBJ2-1	TRBD2	many	TGCGCCAGCAGCTTGGGGGCTAGCGGCAGCTCCTACAATGAGCAGTTCTTC	CASSLGASGSSYNEQFF
14	TRBV4-1	TRBJ2-7	-	many	TGCGCCAGCAGCCAAGATGCAGGGACCGACGAGCAGTACTTC	CASSQDAGTDEQYF
17	TRBV28	TRBJ2-5	-	many	TGTGCCAGCAGTTTATCGGTGTTGATGACTAGTGCGGAGACCCAGTACTTC	CASSLSVLMTSAETQYF
12	TRBV28	TRBJ2-2	-	few	TGTGCCAGCAGTTTACGACAGGGGGAGCTGTTTTTT	CASSLRQGELFF
15	TRBV7-2	TRBJ1-6	-	-	TGTGCCAGCAGCTTAGGGCACACCTATAATTCACCCCTCCACTTT	CASSLGHTYNSPLHF
15	TRBV11-2	TRBJ1-6	-	-	TGTGCCAGCAGACGGCCCGGGACGTATGATTCACCCCTCCACTTT	CASRRPGTYDSPLHF
15	TRBV5-6	TRBJ1-5	TRBD1	few	TGTGCCAGCAGCTTGACAGGGGCCGACAATCAGCCCCAGCATTTT	CASSLTGADNQPQHF
14	TRBV7-6	TRBJ2-2	-	-	TGTGCCAGCAGCTCTAGTTGGAACACCGGGGAGCTGTTTTTT	CASSSSWNTGELFF
10	TRBV29-1	TRBJ2-5	-	-	TGCAGCGGAGGGGGGGAGACCCAGTACTTC	CSGGGETQYF
14	TRBV12-3/TRBV12-4	TRBJ1-1	-	-	TGTGCCAGCAGTTCCCAGGGAGGGGACACTGAAGCTTTCTTT	CASSSQGGDTEAFF
15	TRBV7-9	TRBJ2-7	-	-	TGTGCCAGCAGCTTGACAGGCCTAAGCTCCTACGAGCAGTACTTC	CASSLTGLSSYEQYF
14	TRBV7-9	TRBJ2-2	-	-	TGTGCCAGCAGCATCGACAGCTACACCGGGGAGCTGTTTTTT	CASSIDSYTGELFF
13	TRBV29-1	TRBJ2-5	-	-	TGCAGCGTTAACATTGGACGCCAAGAGACCCAGTACTTC	CSVNIGRQETQYF
14	TRBV30	TRBJ1-1	-	few	TGTGCCTGGACCCATACCCCTATGAACACTGAAGCTTTCTTT	CAWTHTPMNTEAFF
13	TRBV6-2/TRBV6-3	TRBJ1-1	-	few	TGTGCCAGCAGTTCCCAGTTAAACACTGAAGCTTTCTTT	CASSSQLNTEAFF
17	TRBV6-2/TRBV6-3	TRBJ1-5	-	few	TGTGCCAGCGCCGAGGCATGGTCTCGGGGGAGCAATCAGCCCCAGCATTTT	CASAEAWSRGSNQPQHF
14	TRBV11-2	TRBJ2-7	-	-	TGTGCCAGCAGCTTAGGGTACCCGGTGGGGGAGCAGTACTTC	CASSLGYPVGEQYF
12	TRBV12-3/TRBV12-4	TRBJ1-6	-	many	TGTGCCAGCAGTGTCGGCGATTCACCCCTCCACTTT	CASSVGDSPLHF